This T cell receptor (beta chain) is from a study of CD8+ T cells in alopecia areata. As for the study in general: The study gave tofacitinib for 6 to 18 months, then 6 months off drug.

Germline CDR1 reads MGHDK; CDR2 reads SYGVNS. The CDR3 runs 12 residues. Deletions cut 1 base from V and 5 bases from J, with 5 bases between. As the sequencing template, cDNA was produced by extracting RNA and reverse transcribing it. TCRdb's table, derived via immunoSEQ multiplex PCR, lists solely in-frame clones and lacks some. The data show about 150,000 clones, 47% seen once. This TCR came from a human donor with alopecia areata. Sequencing was carried out using CD4+ T cells sorted from blood. V gene TRBV25-1 combines with J gene TRBJ2-5; TRBD2 is a possible D gene (5 bases). CDR3 sequence (DNA): TGTGCCAGCAGTGAATGGGAGGAGACCCAGTACTTC. Its translation is CASSEWEETQYF.